This TCR beta chain was found in a study of blood T cell repertoires in COVID-19. The authors' processing: Estimates of nucleated cell counts were drawn from the amplification of reference gene primers. Profiled with immunoSEQ multiplex PCR; TCRdb holds only in-frame clones, not every one. V, J and clone size reflect that table, while D and trimming were determined from the DNA. The sample contains roughly 90,000 clones, around four fifths of which appear only once. The germline V gene encodes CDR1 SEHNR and CDR2 FQNEAQ (reference sequence). This CDR3 is 18 amino acids long. V shed 5 bases and J shed 12 bases, with 34 bases lying between them.

The sequence was collected from a man aged 45-60 years with acute or convalescent COVID-19. Sequenced: peripheral blood. The chain carries TRBV7-9 and TRBJ1-1; a weak D match, TRBD1 (5 bases). The CDR3 here is CASSQVGGDLRSKDESFF. The CDR3 DNA follows: TGTGCCAGCAGCCAAGTCGGAGGGGATCTGCGCTCTAAGGATGAGTCTTTCTTT.